Below, 26 T cell receptor beta chains from the same sample are listed, as sequenced in a study of cytomegalovirus exposure and HLA in healthy donors. Primers included in the PCR were 60 Vbeta and 13 Jbeta primers. TCRdb's copy holds only in-frame clones and misses some; the assay was immunoSEQ multiplex PCR. The sample contains under 250,000 clones, around 77% of which appear only once. Sequenced: PBMCs. All receptors derive from a woman in her twenties or thirties in good health and CMV-seronegative.

The chain uses TRBV5-4 and TRBJ2-7, with 7 bases identical to TRBD1. Trimming at V came to 0 bases and at J to 5 bases, leaving 5 bases not matched to a gene. Germline lookup yields CDR1 SGHNT and CDR2 YYREEE (reference sequence). This CDR3 region has 14 residues. For the CDR3, the DNA is TGTGCCAGCAGCTTGGGACAGGGTTCCCACGAGCAGTACTTC. Protein sequence: CASSLGQGSHEQYF.

The chain recombines TRBV30 with TRBJ1-1, with D perhaps matching TRBD1 (5 bases). The CDR3 is made up of 12 amino acids. The V end lost 4 bases, the J end lost 7 bases, and 13 bases lay between the germline ends. Per the germline V gene, CDR1 is GTSNPN and CDR2 is SVGIG (reference sequence). CDR3: CAWNGRGNEAFF. The CDR3 coding sequence is TGTGCCTGGAACGGACGGGGGAATGAAGCTTTCTTT. Together with reference TRBV30 and TRBJ1-1, the CDR3 gives the full variable domain: SQTIHQWPATLVQPVGSPLSLECTVEGTSNPNLYWYRQAAGRGLQLLFYSVGIGQISSEVPQNLSASRPQDRQFILSSKKLLLSDSGFYLCAWNGRGNEAFFGQGTRLTVV.

The rearrangement joins TRBV9 to TRBJ2-1, with TRBD2 matching over 12 bases. Per the germline V gene, CDR1 is SGDLS and CDR2 is YYNGEE. The CDR3 extends over 17 amino acids. V gave up 3 bases and J gave up 2 bases; unmatched junction bases: 6. The CDR3 reads CASSALLAGGTYNEQFF. The CDR3 coding sequence is TGTGCCAGCAGCGCCTTACTAGCGGGGGGAACCTACAATGAGCAGTTCTTC.

The chain recombines TRBV9 with TRBJ1-5; tentative D call: TRBD1 (5 bases). The V gene lost 2 bases and the J gene lost 4 bases, with 13 bases spanning the gap. Germline V gene lookup returns CDR1 SGDLS and CDR2 YYNGEE. The CDR3 length is 15 residues. The CDR3 DNA follows: TGTGCCAGCAGCGTCGAACCAGCAGGGAATCAGCCCCAGCATTTT. Protein sequence: CASSVEPAGNQPQHF.

The rearrangement links TRBV5-8 to TRBJ1-2, with D possibly TRBD1 on 6 matching bases. Per the germline V gene, CDR1 is SGHTS and CDR2 is YDEGEE. This CDR3 region has 13 residues. Trimming shortened V by 3 bases and J by 8 bases, and 14 bases separated the two germline ends. CDR3 region: CASSSLQGEGYTF. The DNA of the CDR3 is TGTGCCAGCAGCTCATTACAGGGAGAGGGCTACACCTTC.

The V gene is TRBV27, the J gene TRBJ2-7; D unresolved. Germline CDR1 MNHEY, CDR2 SMNVEV (reference sequence). CDR3 length: 16 residues. Trimming removed 2 bases from V and 0 bases from J, with 14 bases in between. The CDR3 nucleotides are TGTGCCAGCAGTTTAAAGGTGGGCCCAACCTCCTACGAGCAGTACTTC. This encodes CASSLKVGPTSYEQYF.

This rearrangement joins TRBV9 to TRBJ1-1; maybe TRBD1 (5 bases). The V end was cut by 0 bases, the J end by 1 base, with 10 bases between. The V gene's germline CDR1 is SGDLS and CDR2 YYNGEE. The CDR3 runs 15 residues. The CDR3: CASSVGGAKNTEAFF. The CDR3 nucleotides are TGTGCCAGCAGCGTAGGCGGGGCGAAGAACACTGAAGCTTTCTTT.

This rearrangement joins TRBV7-9 to TRBJ2-2; the D gene is possibly TRBD2 (5 bases). Germline values: CDR1 SEHNR, CDR2 FQNEAQ (reference sequence). With 5 bases removed from V and 3 bases from J, the gap between germline ends came to 10 bases. The CDR3 has 14 residues. In DNA form, the CDR3 reads TGTGCCAGCAGCAAACGGGAATACACCGGGGAGCTGTTTTTT. As protein: CASSKREYTGELFF.

V gene TRBV29-1 combines with J gene TRBJ1-1; 8 bases map to TRBD1. The V and J ends lost 3 bases and 4 bases, in that order; junction bases with no gene match: 4. CDR3 length: 13 residues. CDR1 and CDR2 from the germline V gene are SQVTM and ANQGSEA. The CDR3 reads CSVEGQAGTEAFF. The CDR3 region has the DNA TGCAGCGTTGAGGGACAGGCTGGCACTGAAGCTTTCTTT.

The chain couples TRBV10-1 to TRBJ2-1, with 7 nucleotides matching TRBD1. Germline assignment: CDR1 WNHNN and CDR2 SYGVQD (reference sequence). The CDR3 is 16 residues long. Losses at the gene ends were 6 bases for V and 5 bases for J; bases not matched to a gene: 13. The DNA for the CDR3 is TGCGCCAGCAGCGCGATGACAGGGACCCCCCACAATGAGCAGTTCTTC. It specifies CASSAMTGTPHNEQFF.

This clone was detected only once. The rearrangement links TRBV27 to TRBJ1-5; D unresolved. With 3 bases removed from V and 4 bases from J, the gap between germline ends came to 10 bases. In germline, CDR1 is MNHEY, CDR2 SMNVEV (reference sequence). The CDR3 has 14 amino acids. In DNA form, the CDR3 reads TGTGCCAGCAGTTTCATGGCTTCGAATCAGCCCCAGCATTTT. This encodes CASSFMASNQPQHF.

This clone was detected once. This chain uses TRBV6-5 with TRBJ2-3; no clear D gene. Trimming stripped 5 bases from V and 10 bases from J, with 19 bases between. CDR1 is MNHEY and CDR2 is SVGAGI in the germline V gene. This CDR3 is built from 14 residues. The CDR3 sequence is CASSLTVGGAAQYF. CDR3 coding DNA: TGTGCCAGCAGTCTGACCGTAGGCGGTGCTGCGCAGTATTTT.

This clone occurred a few times. The chain joins TRBV30 to TRBJ2-5, with D hard to call. The J call may be faulty, since TRBJ2-7 better matches the DNA end. The CDR3 is 11 residues long. Per germline, CDR1 GTSNPN and CDR2 SVGIG (reference sequence). CDR3 loop: CAWSLSYEQYF. CDR3 nucleotides: TGTGCCTGGAGCCTGTCCTACGAGCAGTACTTC.

This clone showed up just a few times. CDR3 sequence: CASRDYRVTNEKLFF. The CDR3 bases are TGTGCCAGCAGGGATTACAGGGTGACTAATGAAAAACTGTTTTTT. The chain combines TRBV4-2 with TRBJ1-4; D may be TRBD1 (6 bases). Germline assignment: CDR1 LGHNA and CDR2 YNFKEQ. Trimming stripped 6 bases from V and 2 bases from J, with 13 bases between. The CDR3 is made up of 15 amino acids.

This clone has a single count. The chain employs TRBV28 and TRBJ2-1, with 7 bases matching TRBD2. Germline CDR1 reads MDHEN; CDR2 reads SYDVKM. This CDR3 is 17 amino acids long. V was clipped by 10 bases and J by 4 bases; unmatched bases: 19. CDR3 DNA sequence: TGTGCCACGGGCGGGCTGCTAGCGGAGATCCCGTACAATGAGCAGTTCTTC. Encoded protein: CATGGLLAEIPYNEQFF.

The CDR3 region is CASRRQANTDTQYF. The DNA of the CDR3 is TGTGCCAGCAGGAGACAGGCGAACACAGATACGCAGTATTTT. The chain has TRBV6-4 and TRBJ2-3; perhaps TRBD1 as D (6 bases). Between the trimmed V and J ends, which lost 6 bases and 2 bases, there was a span of 12 bases. This CDR3 is built from 14 residues. Per germline, CDR1 MRHNA and CDR2 SNTAGT.

The chain links TRBV25-1 to TRBJ2-7; TRBD1 is a possible D gene (6 bases). Germline CDR1 is MGHDK and CDR2 is SYGVNS. This CDR3 is built from 13 residues. V gave up 8 bases and J gave up 3 bases, with 14 bases separating them. The CDR3 nucleotides are TGTGCCAGCGAGAGACCACAGGGCTACGAGCAGTACTTC. This codes for CASERPQGYEQYF.

The V call is TRBV7-9, the J call TRBJ2-7; TRBD1 aligns across 11 bases. CDR3 size: 17 residues. Germline CDR1 SEHNR, CDR2 FQNEAQ (reference sequence). The J segment lost 5 bases and the V segment lost 3 bases, leaving 12 bases of the junction unmatched. CDR3 nucleotide sequence: TGTGCCAGCAGCTTGGGACAGGGGGGGACGGGGCGGAACGAGCAGTACTTC. Its protein product is CASSLGQGGTGRNEQYF.

Comment on this clone: Other DNA sequences in this sample translate to the same CDR3. The chain combines TRBV27 with TRBJ1-2, with D unclear. The germline V gene encodes CDR1 MNHEY and CDR2 SMNVEV (reference sequence). V lost 3 bases and J lost 4, with 9 bases in between. There are 13 residues in the CDR3. The CDR3 region has the DNA TGTGCCAGCAGTTTTCGGGGTGTCTATGGCTACACCTTC. Its translation is CASSFRGVYGYTF.

Concerning this clone itself: A read error may produce the germline difference seen at one junction end. The CDR3: CASSKRFTSGSAHF. The CDR3 DNA follows: TGTGCCAGCAGTAAGAGATTCACGAGCGGGAGCGCACACTTC. The chain combines TRBV6-5 with TRBJ2-4; 8 nucleotides match TRBD2. CDR1 and CDR2 from the germline V gene are MNHEY and SVGAGI. The CDR3 spans 14 residues.

The chain recombines TRBV6-1 with TRBJ2-1, with 13 bases matching TRBD2. V lost 1 base and J lost 4; bases outside the gene matches: 7. This CDR3 spans 18 amino acids. The V gene's germline CDR1 is MNHNS and CDR2 SASEGT. The CDR3 sequence is CASSEGTSGRGGYNEQFF. The CDR3 DNA is TGTGCCAGCAGTGAAGGGACTAGCGGGAGAGGTGGTTACAATGAGCAGTTCTTC.

The chain links TRBV5-1 to TRBJ2-3, with D possibly TRBD2 on 6 matching bases. The V and J ends lost 1 base and 1 base respectively, with 13 bases between them. The CDR3 runs to 16 residues. Germline CDR1 reads SGHRS; CDR2 reads YFSETQ. This CDR3 reads CASSLFGGIGTDTQYF. The CDR3 coding sequence is TGCGCCAGCAGCTTGTTCGGGGGAATCGGCACAGATACGCAGTATTTT.

This rearrangement joins TRBV27 to TRBJ2-7; 16 bases are shared with TRBD2. Germline assignment: CDR1 MNHEY and CDR2 SMNVEV (reference sequence). CDR3 length equals 17 residues. The trim removed 4 bases at V and 6 bases at J, leaving 9 bases unmatched. The CDR3 DNA reads as TGTGCCAGCAGTTCCTATGGGACTAGCGGGAGGGCCGGCGAGCAGTACTTC. It yields the protein CASSSYGTSGRAGEQYF.

The rearrangement links TRBV27 to TRBJ2-1, with D possibly being TRBD2 (6 bases). The germline V gene has CDR1 MNHEY and CDR2 SMNVEV (reference sequence). V lost 5 bases to trimming and J lost 0 bases, with 14 bases between them. CDR3 length: 16 amino acids. CDR3 DNA sequence: TGTGCCAGCAGTCCAGTAGCGGAAACCTCCTACAATGAGCAGTTCTTC. It encodes CASSPVAETSYNEQFF.

The chain carries TRBV13 and TRBJ2-7; TRBD1 agrees at 7 bases. Germline values: CDR1 PRHDT, CDR2 FYEKMQ (reference sequence). This CDR3 contains 15 residues. J gave up 3 bases and V 2 bases, and 7 bases lay outside the gene matches. The CDR3 DNA sequence: TGTGCCAGCAGCTTATTCCAACAGGGGAACTACGAGCAGTACTTC. This gives the protein CASSLFQQGNYEQYF.

The chain couples TRBV5-1 to TRBJ1-4; D is perhaps TRBD1 (5 bases). Germline-derived CDR1 and CDR2 are SGHRS and YFSETQ. The V end lost 1 base, the J end lost 3 bases, and 13 bases lay between the germline ends. The CDR3 runs 16 residues. Written as DNA, the CDR3 is TGCGCCAGCAGCTTGTGGTCCACAGGCGCTAATGAAAAACTGTTTTTT. Translated: CASSLWSTGANEKLFF. Full variable domain (remainder filled in from reference TRBV5-1 and TRBJ1-4): KAGVTQTPRYLIKTRGQQVTLSCSPISGHRSVSWYQQTPGQGLQFLFEYFSETQRNKGNFPGRFSGRQFSNSRSEMNVSTLELGDSALYLCASSLWSTGANEKLFFGSGTQLSVL.